This is a list of T cell receptor beta chains from one sample in a study of identical twins. TCRdb processed the 5' RACE reads anew with MiXCR; each CDR3 protein has one entry. The table has about 690,000 distinct CDR3 sequences, around 5.7% seen once. The sample comprised naive T cells sorted from blood. The receptors come from a man between 18 and 29 years old in good health. Each CDR3 is given with its conserved first and last residue. The D gene is left open where the match is weak. Expanded clones get a size class; other rows say once, few or many, or leave the size out.

d_call | clone_size | j_call | v_call | cdr3_nt | cdr3_aa
TRBD1 | many | TRBJ2-2 | TRBV10-3 | TGTGCCACCGCCGGGACAGGGGGCACCGGGGAGCTGTTTTTT | CATAGTGGTGELFF
. | many | TRBJ1-5 | TRBV29-1 | TGCAGCGTTGTTATAGGCAGGAACAAGCAGTCCTTGAATCAGCCCCAGCATTTT | CSVVIGRNKQSLNQPQHF
. | many | TRBJ2-2 | TRBV15 | TGTGCCACCAGCAGAGGTCAGGCTGGGGAGCTGTTTTTT | CATSRGQAGELFF
TRBD1 | . | TRBJ1-5 | TRBV3-1 | TGTGCCAGCAGCCAAACAGGGGTGCGGCAGCCCCAGCATTTT | CASSQTGVRQPQHF
. | many | TRBJ2-7 | TRBV7-2 | TGTGCCAGCAGCTTAGCGCTTCGAGGCAGTGTTTCCCACGAGCAGTACTTC | CASSLALRGSVSHEQYF
TRBD1 | many | TRBJ1-1 | TRBV18 | TGTGCCAGCTCTCAGGGACAGGAAAATGAAGCTTTCTTT | CASSQGQENEAFF
TRBD2 | . | TRBJ2-3 | TRBV6-1 | TGTGCCAGCAGTGAAGCCCGGCTAGCGGGAGGGCCTACGGCAGATACGCAGTATTTT | CASSEARLAGGPTADTQYF
TRBD1 | many | TRBJ1-2 | TRBV7-9 | TGTGCCAGCAGCGCTGGACAGGGGAACTATGGCTACACCTTC | CASSAGQGNYGYTF
. | few | TRBJ1-4 | TRBV7-9 | TGTGCCAGCAGCTTATCCCCCAATGAAAAACTGTTTTTT | CASSLSPNEKLFF
TRBD2 | many | TRBJ2-2 | TRBV20-1 | TGCAGTGCTAGAGCTAGCGGGATCGACACCGGGGAGCTGTTTTTT | CSARASGIDTGELFF
. | many | TRBJ2-1 | TRBV12-3/TRBV12-4 | TGTGCCAGCAGTTTAGAGCCTAGAGCCTACAATGAGCAGTTCTTC | CASSLEPRAYNEQFF
. | many | TRBJ2-4 | TRBV7-9 | TGTGCCAGCAGCTTAGTGGAGGGGGGCATTCAGTACTTC | CASSLVEGGIQYF
. | many | TRBJ2-5 | TRBV20-1 | TGCAGTGCTAGACGGGCAGGGAAGGAGACCCAGTACTTC | CSARRAGKETQYF
. | few | TRBJ2-2 | TRBV12-3/TRBV12-4 | TGTGCCAGTAAGATGTCCACCGGGGAGCTGTTTTTT | CASKMSTGELFF
. | many | TRBJ2-4 | TRBV27 | TGTGCCAGCAGTTTAGGCACCTTAGCCAAAAACATTCAGTACTTC | CASSLGTLAKNIQYF
. | few | TRBJ1-2 | TRBV29-1 | TGCAGCGTTGAAGAGACAGGACTCTACTATGGCTACACCTTC | CSVEETGLYYGYTF
. | few | TRBJ1-2 | TRBV6-5 | TGTGCCAGCAGTTACTCTGCCGCCCACTATGGCTACACCTTC | CASSYSAAHYGYTF
. | many | TRBJ2-7 | TRBV12-3/TRBV12-4 | TGTGCCAGCAGCTTAACCTACGAGCAGTACTTC | CASSLTYEQYF
. | many | TRBJ2-7 | TRBV5-1 | TGCGCCAGCAGCACTCAGGGGTTCGAGCAGTACTTC | CASSTQGFEQYF
. | many | TRBJ1-6 | TRBV6-2/TRBV6-3 | TGTGCCAGCAGACGCTCTGATTCACCCCTCCACTTT | CASRRSDSPLHF
. | few | TRBJ1-2 | TRBV12-3/TRBV12-4 | TGTGCCAGCAGTTTTTCTACAGCCTCTAGTGGCTACACCTTC | CASSFSTASSGYTF
. | many | TRBJ1-2 | TRBV29-1 | TGCAGCGCCAGGGTGGTGAGGGACTATGGCTACACCTTC | CSARVVRDYGYTF
. | few | TRBJ2-5 | TRBV7-2 | TGTGCCAGCAGCTTAGCGCAGGGCAGCGATCAAGAGACCCAGTACTTC | CASSLAQGSDQETQYF
TRBD1 | few | TRBJ2-7 | TRBV28 | TGTGCCAGCAGGTCTCCGGGACAGGGAGGTGAAGAGCAGTACTTC | CASRSPGQGGEEQYF
. | many | TRBJ2-1 | TRBV19 | TGTGCCAGTAGTATGGGGTTTGAGGGGAATGAGCAGTTCTTC | CASSMGFEGNEQFF
. | many | TRBJ2-2 | TRBV6-2/TRBV6-3 | TGTGCCAGCAGTTACCCCGGGGAGCTGTTTTTT | CASSYPGELFF
. | . | TRBJ2-1 | TRBV27 | TGTGCCAGCATCTCTACGGGTTCCCCAAGGTCCCCCAATGAGCAGTTCTTC | CASISTGSPRSPNEQFF
. | few | TRBJ2-6 | TRBV7-9 | TGTGCCAGCAGCTTAACCCGGGGTAAGGGGGCCAACGTCCTGACTTTC | CASSLTRGKGANVLTF
. | few | TRBJ2-1 | TRBV5-6 | TGTGCCAGCAGCCTCCGCGGGATCTCCTACAATGAGCAGTTCTTC | CASSLRGISYNEQFF
TRBD2 | many | TRBJ2-1 | TRBV9 | TGTGCCAGCAGCGTAAGGGCTAGCGGGAGCTCTGAGCAGTTCTTC | CASSVRASGSSEQFF
TRBD2 | few | TRBJ2-1 | TRBV5-5 | TGTGCCAGCAGATTGGGGCTCGGGACTAGCAGAAACAATGAGCAGTTCTTC | CASRLGLGTSRNNEQFF
. | . | TRBJ1-5 | TRBV6-1 | TGTGCCAGCAGTGAGCGGAGCAATCAGCCCCAGCATTTT | CASSERSNQPQHF
. | . | TRBJ2-5 | TRBV9 | TGTGCCAGCAGCGTAGGTTCCGGCGAGGAGACCCAGTACTTC | CASSVGSGEETQYF
TRBD2 | few | TRBJ2-7 | TRBV7-8 | TGTGCCAGCAGCTTCCGGACTAGCGAGTACGAGCAGTACTTC | CASSFRTSEYEQYF
. | . | TRBJ2-3 | TRBV19 | TGTGCCAGTAGTCCTAACAGGATAAGCACAGATACGCAGTATTTT | CASSPNRISTDTQYF
. | many | TRBJ2-1 | TRBV6-1 | TGTGCCAGCCAGACAGGCGCAAACAATGAGCAGTTCTTC | CASQTGANNEQFF
. | . | TRBJ1-4 | TRBV7-9 | TGTGCCAGCAGTCACAGGTCGCCTAATGAAAAACTGTTTTTT | CASSHRSPNEKLFF
. | many | TRBJ2-7 | TRBV7-6 | TGTGCCAGCAGCCTGGACCCTGGGACCTACGAGCAGTACTTC | CASSLDPGTYEQYF
. | many | TRBJ2-3 | TRBV7-6 | TGTGCCAGCAGCTTACTCCCGAGTAGCACAGATACGCAGTATTTT | CASSLLPSSTDTQYF
. | few | TRBJ2-2 | TRBV19 | TGTGCCAGTAGTATGGGTCCGAACACCGGGGAGCTGTTTTTT | CASSMGPNTGELFF
. | few | TRBJ1-5 | TRBV20-1 | TGCAGTGCTAGGAGGACCATCAGGGCCCCCAATCAGCCCCAGCATTTT | CSARRTIRAPNQPQHF
TRBD2 | many | TRBJ2-1 | TRBV20-1 | TGCAGGCCTATGCTAGCGGGGGACAATGAGCAGTTCTTC | CRPMLAGDNEQFF
. | . | TRBJ1-5 | TRBV30 | TGTGCCTGGAGTTCCTTGGGCGGGGAGCAGCCCCAGCATTTT | CAWSSLGGEQPQHF
. | many | TRBJ2-7 | TRBV5-1 | TGCGCCAGCAGCCCCAAGGTTTTGGGGCCGGCGACCGAGCAGTACTTC | CASSPKVLGPATEQYF
. | few | TRBJ2-6 | TRBV6-1 | TGTGCCAGCACCCCGACAGGCAGGACTGGGGCCAACGTCCTGACTTTC | CASTPTGRTGANVLTF
. | many | TRBJ2-7 | TRBV25-1 | TGTGCCAGCAGTGGATCGGGGAGCTACTCCTACGAGCAGTACTTC | CASSGSGSYSYEQYF
TRBD1 | many | TRBJ2-5 | TRBV2 | TGTGCCAGCGGGACAGCCCAAGAGACCCAGTACTTC | CASGTAQETQYF
TRBD2 | many | TRBJ2-2 | TRBV11-2 | TGTGCCAGCAGCCCCGGGAGGGGGAGGCTAGCGGGCACTGGGAACACCGGGGAGCTGTTTTTT | CASSPGRGRLAGTGNTGELFF
TRBD2 | . | TRBJ2-7 | TRBV9 | TGTGCCAGCAGCGCCTTTACTAGCGGGAGTTGGTACGAGCAGTACTTC | CASSAFTSGSWYEQYF
TRBD2 | few | TRBJ2-2 | TRBV24-1 | TGTGCCACCAGTGACCTACTAGCGGGAGCGGCCGACACCGGGGAGCTGTTTTTT | CATSDLLAGAADTGELFF
TRBD1 | many | TRBJ1-1 | TRBV6-1 | TGTGCCAGCAGGCGGACAGGCGGTACTGAAGCTTTCTTT | CASRRTGGTEAFF
TRBD1 | many | TRBJ1-1 | TRBV28 | TGTGCCAGCAGTTCGGGGAGAACAGGGGACGGACGCACTGAAGCTTTCTTT | CASSSGRTGDGRTEAFF